This section outlines one TCR beta chain sequence together with its context. This receptor's antigen is unknown. No quality values exist for individual bases; no much larger clone is one base distant. Using the deep immunoSEQ assay, multiplex PCR amplified TCR CDR3 regions from genomic DNA. Extracted genomic DNA from each cell subset was distributed evenly across all wells of several immunoSEQ 96-well plates, and each plate was treated as a replicate. For unsorted PBMC, each replicate PCR was loaded with about 300 ng genomic DNA, equivalent to tens of thousands of T cell genomes. Unsorted PBMC genomic DNA was sequenced across ten immunoSEQ deep assay plates. Purified libraries were measured with a Qubit 3.0 fluorometer, size-checked on a Bioanalyzer 2100, and measured again with the KAPA Library Quantification kit. Each immunoSEQ 96-well plate was sequenced on its own single-read 150-cycle Illumina NextSeq 550 flow cell. Concerning the study's data processing: Because the immunoSEQ output held only junctional sequences and lacked quality scores, the filtering could not match the filtering applied to full-length reads. Sequences were annotated with PyIR, a Python wrapper for IgBLAST v1.9, using IMGT germline references to assign V/J genes and CDR3. Reads with weak V/J assignments (E-value above 1e-6), missing CDR3, stop codons, out-of-frame junctions, or ambiguous translated residues were removed. V3J clonotypes were defined by identical inferred V gene, J gene, and CDR3 amino acid sequence. To compute the percentage overlap between repertoires, the number of shared unique clonotypes was divided by the size of the smaller repertoire. RTK rarefaction, the Chao1 estimator, and Recon v2.1 estimates of unobserved clonotypes were used to assess repertoire richness. TCRdb re-hosts the immuneACCESS table, in-frame sequences only. Its copies lack some clones; in the studies checked, an unresolved V gene accounts for under half of them, and the cause for the rest is not known. The V and J calls and the clone size are those of that table, but D and trimming were determined from the DNA. This sample gives approximately 470,000 clones in total; approximately 84% of them show up just once. Roughly 13% of the sample belongs to the ten largest clones.

Trimming costs V 2 bases and J 4 bases, and their ends lie 14 bases apart. The CDR3 runs 15 amino acids, cysteine and phenylalanine included. Left in the record is the CDR3 DNA by itself, 45 bases read in frame from the first base. CDR1 is given as SGHRS and CDR2 as YFSETQ, both from the germline V gene. Healthy HIV-negative adults with no recently reported acute infections or vaccinations were included as donors. Every donor was a Caucasian adult residing in Nashville, Tennessee, USA. For unsorted samples, some 90 million PBMCs were counted and genomic DNA was extracted with the QIAamp DNA Blood Mini kit. Blood was collected by leukapheresis, and PBMCs were isolated by Ficoll-Histopaque density gradient centrifugation and then cryopreserved in liquid nitrogen vapor phase. This specimen comes from a study of shared clonotypes between healthy human individuals (dated by TCRdb to about 2020). With regard to the full study: A couple of women and three men aged 18 to 49 years were included in the cohort. Blood TCR repertoires of five healthy adults were deeply sequenced to estimate repertoire size and the extent of clonotype sharing between individuals. To increase sequencing depth and limit assay-specific biases, TCR repertoire library preparation and sequencing were carried out by different laboratories using diverse techniques. Each donor's leukapheresis produced roughly between about 0.8 and 10 billion PBMCs. Results and caveats for the whole study, not just this receptor: Sampling was limited to blood, and TCR repertoires in tissue likely differ from TCR repertoires in blood. Because the study included a small number of donors, the genetic and exposure-history diversity represented was limited. Pairwise subsampling indicated that sequencing depth was expected to affect the degree of clonotype sharing among donors.

The rearranged chain carries TRBV5-1 and TRBJ2-3; the D gene is possibly TRBD2, with 6 bases matching. This receptor was taken from a middle-aged woman in good health. Some clones in this sample may be carry-over from other donors' samples. The source material was PBMCs. The DNA is TGCGCCAGCAGCTTTATGCGGGAATCTTCAGATACGCAGTATTTT. It specifies CASSFMRESSDTQYF.